Below, 30 T cell receptor beta chains from the same sample are listed, as sequenced in a study of OX40 agonist ivuxolimab in advanced cancers. Produced via immunoSEQ multiplex PCR; TCRdb's table is partial and in-frame only. The data show roughly 70,000 clones, about four fifths seen once. Sequences were derived from CD4+ or CD8+ T cells sorted from blood, sampled in a trial of the OX40 agonist ivuxolimab. These receptor sequences come from an adult with an advanced solid tumor such as melanoma, head and neck, liver or kidney cancer.

The chain combines TRBV9 with TRBJ2-3; the match to TRBD2 covers 11 bases. Per germline, CDR1 SGDLS and CDR2 YYNGEE. This CDR3 region has 18 residues. Trimming cost V 4 bases and J 0 bases; bases outside gene matches: 10. CDR3 nucleotide sequence: TGTGCCAGCAGCCCCCGGGTTAGCGGGGGGGCTAGCACAGATACGCAGTATTTT. This codes for CASSPRVSGGASTDTQYF.

The CDR3 DNA reads as TGTGCCAGTAGGCCGGGACAGGGGGGTAATCAGCCCCAGCATTTT. This sequence encodes CASRPGQGGNQPQHF. This chain connects TRBV19 to TRBJ1-5; 11 nucleotides align to TRBD1. Germline lookup yields CDR1 LNHDA and CDR2 SQIVND (reference sequence). The junction had 5 bases not matched to a gene; V was cut back by 6 bases and J by 4 bases. CDR3 length: 15 residues.

The chain joins TRBV5-1 to TRBJ1-1; D gene unclear. The V gene lost 0 bases and the J gene lost 1 base, with 10 bases spanning the gap. Per the germline V gene, CDR1 is SGHRS and CDR2 is YFSETQ. The CDR3 has 15 amino acids. The CDR3 DNA reads TGCGCCAGCAGCTTGGCTATTGGTGCGAACACTGAAGCTTTCTTT. It yields the protein CASSLAIGANTEAFF. Looking up the rest from reference TRBV5-1 and TRBJ1-1 gives the full variable domain: KAGVTQTPRYLIKTRGQQVTLSCSPISGHRSVSWYQQTPGQGLQFLFEYFSETQRNKGNFPGRFSGRQFSNSRSEMNVSTLELGDSALYLCASSLAIGANTEAFFGQGTRLTVV.

CDR3 nucleotides: TGTGCCAGCTCTCCTCGACAGGGCCGCGCAGATACGCAGTATTTT. Translation gives CASSPRQGRADTQYF. This chain links TRBV18 with TRBJ2-3, with TRBD1 matching 7 bases. V gave up 6 bases and J gave up 4 bases; unmatched junction bases: 10. The CDR3 is 15 residues long. Per the germline V gene, CDR1 is KGHSH and CDR2 is LQKENI.

This clone has a single count. J is TRBJ1-2 and V is TRBV7-6, with 8 bases matching TRBD1. The CDR3 contains 16 residues. V was clipped by 5 bases and J by 4 bases; unmatched bases: 12. CDR1 and CDR2 from the germline V gene are SGHVS and FNYEAQ. This CDR3 reads CASSEWGDRKLYGYTF. The CDR3 DNA reads as TGTGCCAGCAGCGAATGGGGGGACAGGAAACTCTATGGCTACACCTTC.

This chain links TRBV5-1 with TRBJ1-1, with 9 bases that match TRBD1. The CDR3 totals 13 residues. Per germline, CDR1 SGHRS and CDR2 YFSETQ. After removal of 5 bases from V and 3 bases from J, the junction contained 2 bases not matched to a gene. The CDR3 bases are TGCGCCAGCAGGTGGACAGGGGACACTGAAGCTTTCTTT. This sequence encodes CASRWTGDTEAFF.

This clone showed up just once. This chain links TRBV7-2 with TRBJ1-2, with D possibly matching TRBD1 (5 bases). The germline V gene has CDR1 SGHTA and CDR2 FQGNSA. This CDR3 has 14 amino acids. The V gene lost 4 bases and the J gene lost 8 bases, with 17 bases spanning the gap. This CDR3 is CASSSRWGGAGYTF. The CDR3 DNA is TGTGCCAGCAGCTCACGTTGGGGCGGGGCCGGCTACACCTTC.

The chain couples TRBV7-9 to TRBJ1-1; TRBD1 aligns across 7 bases. Germline values: CDR1 SEHNR, CDR2 FQNEAQ (reference sequence). The CDR3 has 12 residues. The ends lost 4 bases at V and 7 bases at J; junction bases unmatched: 3. CDR3 sequence: CASSYRGLEAFF. CDR3 nucleotides: TGTGCCAGCAGCTACAGGGGACTTGAAGCTTTCTTT.

This chain links TRBV7-8 with TRBJ1-4; maybe TRBD1 (6 bases). The CDR3 has 16 amino acids. With 3 bases removed from V and 7 bases from J, the gap between germline ends came to 18 bases. The germline V gene encodes CDR1 SGHVS and CDR2 FQNEAQ. The CDR3 loop is CASSFFSSGDREKLFF. Written as DNA, the CDR3 is TGTGCCAGCAGCTTCTTCAGTTCAGGGGACCGTGAAAAACTGTTTTTT.

This sequence joins TRBV9 and TRBJ1-2, with 7 bases that match TRBD1. V lost 2 bases, J lost 0 bases, and 1 base stayed unmatched. CDR1 is SGDLS and CDR2 is YYNGEE in the germline V gene. The CDR3 is made up of 14 amino acids. For the CDR3, the DNA is TGTGCCAGCAGCGTGGGGACAGCTAACTATGGCTACACCTTC. It codes for CASSVGTANYGYTF. The full variable domain, rest sourced from reference TRBV9 and TRBJ1-2, is DSGVTQTPKHLITATGQRVTLRCSPRSGDLSVYWYQQSLDQGLQFLIQYYNGEERAKGNILERFSAQQFPDLHSELNLSSLELGDSALYFCASSVGTANYGYTFGSGTRLTVV.

This chain uses TRBV5-1 with TRBJ2-3; D might be TRBD1 or TRBD2, each matching 6 bases. The V end was cut by 0 bases, the J end by 5 bases, with 13 bases between. This CDR3 is built from 15 residues. The germline V gene has CDR1 SGHRS and CDR2 YFSETQ. The CDR3 region is CASSLAFGGRDTQYF. CDR3 nucleotide sequence: TGCGCCAGCAGCTTGGCCTTCGGGGGCAGAGATACGCAGTATTTT.

This clone counts as medium-sized (0.01 to 0.1%). V usage is TRBV4-2 and J usage is TRBJ2-2, with 8 bases aligning to TRBD2. J gave up 3 bases and V 4 bases, and 1 base lay outside the gene matches. The CDR3 length is 14 residues. Germline CDR1 is LGHNA and CDR2 is YNFKEQ. The CDR3 is CASSPGLDTGELFF. The CDR3, as DNA: TGTGCCAGCAGCCCGGGACTAGACACCGGGGAGCTGTTTTTT.

Only a few counts were recorded for this clone. V usage is TRBV7-2 and J usage is TRBJ2-1, with a weak D call TRBD2 (6 bases). The length of the CDR3 is 15 residues. Trimming took 5 bases from V and 6 from J, leaving 17 bases between them. CDR1 is SGHTA and CDR2 is FQGNSA in the germline V gene. The CDR3 region has the DNA TGTGCCAGCAGCCCCCAGCACGGAGCGGGCAATGAGCAGTTCTTC. Its protein product is CASSPQHGAGNEQFF.

The chain couples TRBV19 to TRBJ2-1; 8 positions agree with TRBD2. The CDR3 is made up of 17 amino acids. V lost 6 bases to trimming and J lost 7 bases; unmatched junction nucleotides: 17. Germline loops: CDR1 LNHDA, CDR2 SQIVND (reference sequence). Here the CDR3 DNA reads TGTGCCAGTAGCCGAGACCTCGGGACTAGTGTTTGGAATGAGCAGTTCTTC. Its protein is CASSRDLGTSVWNEQFF. The full variable domain, rest sourced from reference TRBV19 and TRBJ2-1, is DGGITQSPKYLFRKEGQNVTLSCEQNLNHDAMYWYRQDPGQGLRLIYYSQIVNDFQKGDIAEGYSVSREKKESFPLTVTSAQKNPTAFYLCASSRDLGTSVWNEQFFGPGTRLTVL.

The chain combines TRBV7-6 with TRBJ1-6; D is perhaps TRBD1 (5 bases). V dropped 5 bases and J dropped 10 bases, with 15 bases sitting between them. CDR3 length: 14 residues. CDR1 and CDR2 from the germline V gene are SGHVS and FNYEAQ. The CDR3 DNA sequence: TGTGCCAGCAGCCCCCGGGGTCGGGGCTCACCCCTCCACTTT. Its translation is CASSPRGRGSPLHF.

This chain joins TRBV18 and TRBJ1-6; D possibly corresponds to TRBD1 (5 bases). Trimming removed 6 bases at V and 10 bases at J, with 13 bases between. CDR3 length: 13 residues. Germline V lookup: CDR1 KGHSH, CDR2 LQKENI. The CDR3 protein is CASSRDERSPLHF. Here the CDR3 DNA reads TGTGCCAGCTCTAGGGACGAGCGGTCACCCCTCCACTTT.

This sequence joins TRBV7-3 and TRBJ2-2, with D unresolved. V was shortened by 6 bases and J by 1 base, with 6 bases between the two germline ends. Germline V gene data show CDR1 as SGHTA and CDR2 as FQGTGA. CDR3 length: 13 residues. This chain's CDR3 is CASRQLNTGELFF. The CDR3 DNA follows: TGTGCCAGCAGACAACTGAACACCGGGGAGCTGTTTTTT.

The gene calls are TRBV9 and TRBJ1-1; D perhaps matches TRBD1 (5 bases). Looked up from germline, CDR1 is SGDLS and CDR2 is YYNGEE. This CDR3 spans 14 amino acids. With 3 bases removed from V and 0 bases from J, the gap between germline ends came to 9 bases. The CDR3 nucleotides are TGTGCCAGCAGCGCGGACATTATGAACACTGAAGCTTTCTTT. Translated, it gives CASSADIMNTEAFF. The whole variable domain, filled in from reference TRBV9 and TRBJ1-1, reads DSGVTQTPKHLITATGQRVTLRCSPRSGDLSVYWYQQSLDQGLQFLIQYYNGEERAKGNILERFSAQQFPDLHSELNLSSLELGDSALYFCASSADIMNTEAFFGQGTRLTVV.

The chain uses TRBV2 and TRBJ2-5; D may correspond to TRBD1 or TRBD2 (5 bases each). The germline V gene has CDR1 SNHLY and CDR2 FYNNEI. The CDR3 extends over 12 amino acids. Trimming removed 4 bases from V and 7 bases from J, with 10 bases in between. This CDR3 reads CASSGPGGTQYF. The CDR3 DNA reads as TGTGCCAGCAGTGGGCCTGGGGGGACCCAGTACTTC.

The V gene is TRBV6-1, the J gene TRBJ1-4; 10 bases match TRBD1. The CDR3 covers 15 residues. The V gene end was trimmed by 3 bases and the J gene end by 8 bases; junction bases not matched to a gene: 6. In germline, CDR1 is MNHNS, CDR2 SASEGT. The DNA of the CDR3 is TGTGCCAGCAGTGACGACAGGGGGCTACGAGAAAAACTGTTTTTT. Residues: CASSDDRGLREKLFF.

The genes are TRBV11-2 and TRBJ2-7; TRBD1 might be the D (5 bases). This CDR3 spans 14 amino acids. Trimming removed 5 bases at V and 2 bases at J, with 13 bases between. Germline V gives CDR1 SGHAT, CDR2 FQNNGV. The CDR3 region has the DNA TGTGCCAGCAGCGCACAGCAGGGTGCCTACGAGCAGTACTTC. This codes for CASSAQQGAYEQYF. The complete variable domain, with remaining parts taken from reference TRBV11-2 and TRBJ2-7, reads EAGVAQSPRYKIIEKRQSVAFWCNPISGHATLYWYQQILGQGPKLLIQFQNNGVVDDSQLPKDRFSAERLKGVDSTLKIQPAKLEDSAVYLCASSAQQGAYEQYFGPGTRLTVT.

The V gene is TRBV21-1, the J gene TRBJ2-7. TRBV21-1 constitutes a pseudogene. This CDR3 has 14 residues. DNA of the CDR3: TGTGCCAGCATCAGAGGTCTAGGGGGGTACGAGCAGTACTTC. This codes for CASIRGLGGYEQYF.

In DNA, the CDR3 is TGTGCCAGCAGTTTTCGGTATAGCAATCAGCCCCAGCATTTT. Its protein product is CASSFRYSNQPQHF. J is TRBJ1-5 and V is TRBV27, with no clear D. V was shortened by 3 bases and J by 0 bases, with 6 bases between the two germline ends. Per germline, CDR1 MNHEY and CDR2 SMNVEV (reference sequence). This CDR3 spans 14 amino acids.

This clone was counted once. The chain employs TRBV30 and TRBJ2-3, with a weak D call TRBD1 (5 bases). The CDR3 has 14 residues. Trimming removed 3 bases at V and 8 bases at J, with 18 bases between. Germline V gene sequence: CDR1 GTSNPN, CDR2 SVGIG (reference sequence). The CDR3 DNA reads TGTGCCTGGAGCCCAGGGTGGCAGTCTCGTACGCAGTATTTT. Protein sequence: CAWSPGWQSRTQYF.

The J gene is TRBJ2-7, the V gene TRBV7-8; 7 bases are shared with TRBD1. The CDR3 totals 15 residues. Germline V gives CDR1 SGHVS, CDR2 FQNEAQ. The V and J ends lost 7 bases and 2 bases, in that order; junction bases with no gene match: 11. In nucleotides, the CDR3 is TGTGCCAGCACCCAAGGGGTGACAGGGCCCTACGAGCAGTACTTC. Translating gives CASTQGVTGPYEQYF.

The chain's CDR3 is CASGLQGAGTEAFF. The CDR3 bases are TGTGCTAGTGGTTTACAGGGGGCGGGCACTGAAGCTTTCTTT. V gene TRBV12-5 combines with J gene TRBJ1-1, with TRBD1 identical over 9 bases. Germline V gene data show CDR1 as LGHNT and CDR2 as FRNRAP. J lost 4 bases, V lost 3 bases, and 3 bases had no gene match. This CDR3 contains 14 residues.

This rearrangement joins TRBV29-1 to TRBJ2-5; D perhaps matches TRBD2 (6 bases). The J call may not be correct, given that the DNA end is closer to TRBJ2-7. The V gene's germline CDR1 is SQVTM and CDR2 ANQGSEA. This CDR3 has 12 amino acids. Written as DNA, the CDR3 is TGCAGCGTTGTGACTAGAAATCTCGAGCAGTACTTC. Its protein product is CSVVTRNLEQYF.

This clone was recorded a few times. The V gene is TRBV11-2, the J gene TRBJ2-7, with 8 nucleotides matching TRBD1. Germline V gives CDR1 SGHAT, CDR2 FQNNGV. The CDR3 covers 14 residues. Unmatched junction bases numbered 5, after V lost 5 bases and J lost 2 bases. The CDR3 nucleotides are TGTGCCAGCAGCGTCGGGACAGGTCCCTACGAGCAGTACTTC. This gives the protein CASSVGTGPYEQYF.

J is TRBJ1-4 and V is TRBV6-6; possibly TRBD1 for D (6 bases). CDR1 is MNHNY and CDR2 is SVGAGI in the germline V gene (reference sequence). This CDR3 is built from 13 residues. V gave up 7 bases and J gave up 0 bases, with 6 bases separating them. The CDR3 DNA reads as TGTGCCAGCAAGGGGGCAACTAATGAAAAACTGTTTTTT. It specifies CASKGATNEKLFF.

The gene calls are TRBV6-1 and TRBJ2-7; 9 nucleotides match TRBD1. The CDR3 spans 15 residues. With V trimmed by 4 bases and J by 4 bases, 8 bases remained unmatched. CDR1 and CDR2 (germline): MNHNS, SASEGT. CDR3 nucleotide sequence: TGTGCCAGCAGTGGGATGAGGGACAGGGTTTACGAGCAGTACTTC. It specifies CASSGMRDRVYEQYF.